A selection of T cell receptor beta chains follows, all from one sample in a study of CD8+ T cells in alopecia areata. TCRdb's copy holds only in-frame clones and misses some; the assay was immunoSEQ multiplex PCR. The data hold 35,000 to 45,000 clones, with 92% observed a single time. The material was CD8+ T cells sorted from blood, obtained at week 24, from a patient treated with tofacitinib. The receptors derive from a human donor with alopecia areata. CDR3s include the opening cysteine and the closing phenylalanine or tryptophan. A D gene is named only where the DNA matches it firmly. Clone size is stated in some rows and not others, as once, few, many or a class when expanded.

size,D,V,J,length,CDR3,DNA
NA,TRBD1,TRBV11-2,TRBJ2-7,13,CASSFGQGYEQYF,TGTGCCAGCAGCTTCGGACAGGGGTACGAGCAGTACTTC
once,TRBD1,TRBV6-5,TRBJ1-5,14,CASSYALTGRPQHF,TGTGCCAGCAGTTACGCCCTGACAGGGAGGCCCCAGCATTTT
NA,TRBD1,TRBV29-1,TRBJ2-1,18,CSVEGLQGGSVENNEQFF,TGCAGCGTTGAGGGCCTACAGGGGGGATCGGTGGAGAACAATGAGCAGTTCTTC
NA,NA,TRBV28,TRBJ2-3,16,CASSFMGFPSTDTQYF,TGTGCCAGCAGTTTTATGGGGTTTCCTAGCACAGATACGCAGTATTTT
NA,NA,TRBV5-4,TRBJ2-1,15,CASSLLKAPMDEQFF,TGTGCCAGCAGCTTGCTAAAGGCCCCTATGGATGAGCAGTTCTTC
NA,NA,TRBV5-1,TRBJ2-1,15,CASSLVGSSYNEQFF,TGCGCCAGCAGCTTGGTCGGGAGCTCCTACAATGAGCAGTTCTTC
once,NA,TRBV25-1,TRBJ2-1,14,CASAIGSSYNEQFF,TGTGCCAGCGCGATTGGAAGCTCCTACAATGAGCAGTTCTTC
NA,NA,TRBV6-5,TRBJ2-1,14,CASSYSVSGDEQFF,TGTGCCAGCAGTTACTCGGTTTCAGGGGATGAGCAGTTCTTC
NA,NA,TRBV10-3,TRBJ1-1,12,CAISDERPEAFF,TGTGCCATCAGTGATGAGAGACCTGAAGCTTTCTTT
NA,TRBD2,TRBV7-2,TRBJ2-5,15,CASTPGGGFQETQYF,TGTGCCAGCACCCCAGGCGGGGGTTTCCAAGAGACCCAGTACTTC
NA,TRBD2,TRBV4-2,TRBJ2-3,15,CASSQAGLGPDTQYF,TGTGCCAGCAGCCAAGCCGGACTAGGACCAGATACGCAGTATTTT
NA,NA,TRBV7-9,TRBJ2-7,14,CASSPPFEGYEQYF,TGTGCCAGCAGCCCCCCTTTTGAGGGCTACGAGCAGTACTTC
NA,NA,TRBV23-1,TRBJ2-5,13,CASSGQLQETQYF,TGCGCCAGCAGCGGACAGTTACAAGAGACCCAGTACTTC
NA,NA,TRBV7-3,TRBJ1-1,13,CASSLQVGAEAFF,TGTGCCAGCAGCTTACAGGTGGGGGCTGAAGCTTTCTTT
NA,NA,TRBV27,TRBJ2-6,16,CASSSNTGWGANVLTF,TGTGCCAGCAGTTCCAACACGGGCTGGGGGGCCAACGTCCTGACTTTC
NA,NA,TRBV10-3,TRBJ2-5,13,CAISDEGGETQYF,TGTGCCATCAGTGACGAGGGTGGGGAGACCCAGTACTTC
NA,TRBD2,TRBV27,TRBJ2-5,12,CASSLRGGPQYF,TGTGCCAGCAGTCTCCGGGGGGGGCCCCAGTACTTC
NA,NA,TRBV10-3,TRBJ2-1,17,CAISESSGETFRDEQFF,TGTGCCATCAGTGAGTCGTCGGGGGAGACCTTTAGGGATGAGCAGTTCTTC